The 24 T cell receptor beta chains reported below all come from one sample, sequenced in a study of T cell changes during pregnancy in multiple sclerosis (dated by TCRdb to about 2019). Libraries were built with the immunoSEQ multiplex PCR assay. Drawn from immuneACCESS, this table holds only the in-frame rearrangements with V and J called that TCRdb kept. Clones are partly lost; checked studies trace under half to an unresolved V gene and leave the rest unexplained. The sample data list under 40,000 clones, and around 90% of these were observed just once. 0.56% of the sample rests with the top ten. This specimen consisted of CD4+ T cells from peripheral blood mononuclear cells, obtained before pregnancy. These receptors came from a female donor with multiple sclerosis, enrolled in a pregnancy study.

The gene calls are TRBV6-5 and TRBJ1-6; D possibly corresponds to TRBD1 (6 bases). Trimming stripped 4 bases from V and 2 bases from J, with 12 bases between. This CDR3 spans 16 amino acids. The germline V gene has CDR1 MNHEY and CDR2 SVGAGI. CDR3: CASSSVYRAYNSPLHF. CDR3 DNA: TGTGCCAGCAGTTCCGTCTACAGGGCCTATAATTCACCCCTCCACTTT.

The gene calls are TRBV7-3 and TRBJ1-1; D perhaps matches TRBD1 (5 bases). Trimming stripped 5 bases from V and 1 base from J, with 11 bases between. CDR1 and CDR2 (germline): SGHTA, FQGTGA. This CDR3 is 14 amino acids long. This CDR3 is CASSSQGSNTEAFF. CDR3 bases: TGTGCCAGCAGCAGCCAGGGCTCGAACACTGAAGCTTTCTTT.

The chain employs TRBV5-1 and TRBJ1-4; 10 bases are a match to TRBD1. CDR1 and CDR2 (germline): SGHRS, YFSETQ. V gave up 0 bases and J gave up 6 bases; unmatched junction bases: 2. The CDR3 consists of 15 residues. The CDR3 coding sequence is TGCGCCAGCAGCTTGGGGGACAGGGGCGATGAAAAACTGTTTTTT. Its protein is CASSLGDRGDEKLFF.

V and J are TRBV9 and TRBJ1-2; tentative D call: TRBD1 (5 bases). The CDR3 is 14 residues long. The germline V and J ends were trimmed by 0 bases and 7 bases, with 13 bases remaining between them. The germline CDR1 and CDR2 sequences are SGDLS and YYNGEE. CDR3 nucleotides: TGTGCCAGCAGCGTAGAGGGGTTAAGCTTTGGCTACACCTTC. It translates to CASSVEGLSFGYTF.

The rearrangement uses TRBV19 and TRBJ2-7, with TRBD2 identical over 8 bases. Trimming removed 5 bases from V and 3 bases from J; junction bases left unmatched: 9. Germline V gene data show CDR1 as LNHDA and CDR2 as SQIVND (reference sequence). This CDR3 contains 15 residues. The CDR3 DNA reads as TGTGCCAGTAGTCCGCTTCAGCGGGGGAGCTACGAGCAGTACTTC. Its protein product is CASSPLQRGSYEQYF.

The chain uses TRBV6-1 and TRBJ1-4; no clear D gene. The germline V gene has CDR1 MNHNS and CDR2 SASEGT. V gave up 3 bases and J gave up 4 bases, with 15 bases separating them. The CDR3 is 16 residues long. CDR3 in DNA: TGTGCCAGCAGTGAGGCGGTCGGAGACGGTAATGAAAAACTGTTTTTT. This translates into CASSEAVGDGNEKLFF.

This rearrangement joins TRBV30 to TRBJ1-3, with 10 nucleotides matching TRBD1. Germline CDR1 reads GTSNPN; CDR2 reads SVGIG (reference sequence). The ends lost 0 bases at V and 0 bases at J; junction bases unmatched: 5. The CDR3 spans 17 residues. Here the CDR3 reads CAWSVRDRGYSGNTIYF. CDR3 in DNA: TGTGCCTGGAGTGTACGGGACAGGGGATACTCTGGAAACACCATATATTTT. The full variable domain, completed using reference TRBV30 and TRBJ1-3, is SQTIHQWPATLVQPVGSPLSLECTVEGTSNPNLYWYRQAAGRGLQLLFYSVGIGQISSEVPQNLSASRPQDRQFILSSKKLLLSDSGFYLCAWSVRDRGYSGNTIYFGEGSWLTVV.

This clone was seen once. The V and J genes are TRBV19 and TRBJ1-1, with TRBD1 identical over 9 bases. Germline loops: CDR1 LNHDA, CDR2 SQIVND (reference sequence). Germline trimming cut 6 bases from V and 0 bases from J; bases unmatched to any gene: 2. This CDR3 region has 14 residues. CDR3 residues: CASRGQGVNTEAFF. The DNA for the CDR3 is TGTGCCAGTAGGGGACAGGGCGTGAACACTGAAGCTTTCTTT.

The V call is TRBV5-1, the J call TRBJ1-4, with 8 bases fitting TRBD1. Germline values: CDR1 SGHRS, CDR2 YFSETQ. This CDR3 is 16 amino acids long. The junction had 4 bases not matched to a gene; V was cut back by 3 bases and J by 0 bases. The CDR3 is CASSYGQGSTNEKLFF. In DNA form, the CDR3 reads TGCGCCAGCAGCTACGGACAGGGCTCAACTAATGAAAAACTGTTTTTT.

V usage is TRBV2 and J usage is TRBJ1-1; 8 bases align to TRBD1. The junction had 2 bases not matched to a gene; V was cut back by 6 bases and J by 5 bases. The CDR3 is made up of 12 amino acids. Germline CDR1 reads SNHLY; CDR2 reads FYNNEI. CDR3 nucleotides: TGTGCCAGCAGGGACAGGGTTACTGAAGCTTTCTTT. Translated, it gives CASRDRVTEAFF. The full variable domain, completed using reference TRBV2 and TRBJ1-1, is EPEVTQTPSHQVTQMGQEVILRCVPISNHLYFYWYRQILGQKVEFLVSFYNNEISEKSEIFDDQFSVERPDGSNFTLKIRSTKLEDSAMYFCASRDRVTEAFFGQGTRLTVV.

This chain connects TRBV4-1 to TRBJ1-2; unclear D gene. Trimming removed 2 bases from V and 6 bases from J, with 13 bases in between. The CDR3 sequence is 14 residues long. Looked up from germline, CDR1 is MGHRA and CDR2 is YSYEKL. The CDR3 is CASSQQYGGDGYTF. CDR3 coding DNA: TGCGCCAGCAGCCAACAGTACGGAGGAGATGGCTACACCTTC.

The V and J genes are TRBV2 and TRBJ2-1; D possibly corresponds to TRBD1 (6 bases). The V gene's germline CDR1 is SNHLY and CDR2 FYNNEI. The CDR3 is 12 residues long. Deletions cut 5 bases from V and 10 bases from J, with 12 bases between. The CDR3 nucleotides are TGTGCCAGCAGTCCCACAGGGTACGAGCAGTTCTTC. Translated, it gives CASSPTGYEQFF.

The chain recombines TRBV5-1 with TRBJ2-3, with a weak D call TRBD1 (7 bases). V was trimmed by 0 bases and J by 4 bases, leaving 15 bases between them. The CDR3 spans 16 residues. In germline, CDR1 is SGHRS, CDR2 YFSETQ. The CDR3 spells CASSLGGQGGADTQYF. CDR3 coding DNA: TGCGCCAGCAGCTTGGGGGGCCAGGGGGGAGCAGATACGCAGTATTTT. Filled out from reference TRBV5-1 and TRBJ2-3, the complete variable domain reads KAGVTQTPRYLIKTRGQQVTLSCSPISGHRSVSWYQQTPGQGLQFLFEYFSETQRNKGNFPGRFSGRQFSNSRSEMNVSTLELGDSALYLCASSLGGQGGADTQYFGPGTRLTVL.

The chain has TRBV6-1 and TRBJ1-2; D ambiguous. The CDR3 spans 14 residues. V dropped 7 bases and J dropped 8 bases, with 20 bases sitting between them. Germline V CDR1 and CDR2: MNHNS, SASEGT. CDR3 sequence: CASTPILSRGGYTF. In DNA form, the CDR3 reads TGTGCCAGCACCCCTATTTTAAGTAGAGGGGGCTACACCTTC.

V gene TRBV5-5 combines with J gene TRBJ2-7; D might be TRBD1 (5 bases). The CDR3 sequence is 15 residues long. Trimming took 0 bases from V and 2 from J, leaving 12 bases between them. Germline CDR1 is SGHKS and CDR2 is YYEKEE (reference sequence). The CDR3 is CASSLGGTFTYEQYF. DNA of the CDR3: TGTGCCAGCAGCTTGGGGGGCACTTTCACCTACGAGCAGTACTTC.

This chain's CDR3 is CAITKGGAGYGYTF. CDR3 coding DNA: TGTGCCATCACTAAGGGGGGGGCGGGCTATGGCTACACCTTC. This chain links TRBV10-3 with TRBJ1-2, with D maybe TRBD1 (6 bases). V gave up 7 bases and J gave up 4 bases, with 16 bases separating them. Germline loops: CDR1 ENHRY, CDR2 SYGVKD. This CDR3 is 14 amino acids long.

J is TRBJ2-2 and V is TRBV2, with D perhaps matching TRBD2 (6 bases). The length of the CDR3 is 14 residues. The germline V gene has CDR1 SNHLY and CDR2 FYNNEI. Trimming took 3 bases from V and 6 from J, leaving 11 bases between them. The CDR3 protein is CASSDLTGAGELFF. CDR3 nucleotides: TGTGCCAGCAGTGACCTTACGGGGGCCGGGGAGCTGTTTTTT.

This chain joins TRBV9 and TRBJ2-3, with TRBD2 matching over 11 bases. After removal of 6 bases from V and 4 bases from J, the junction contained 10 bases not matched to a gene. Germline loops: CDR1 SGDLS, CDR2 YYNGEE. The length of the CDR3 is 16 residues. Here the CDR3 DNA reads TGTGCCAGCATCAATTTAGCGGGGGGGCCGTCAGATACGCAGTATTTT. It is translated as CASINLAGGPSDTQYF.

The chain couples TRBV2 to TRBJ1-1; D possibly corresponds to TRBD1 (5 bases). The V end lost 4 bases, the J end lost 1 base, and 10 bases lay between the germline ends. CDR3 length: 14 residues. The germline V gene has CDR1 SNHLY and CDR2 FYNNEI. The CDR3 region is CASSGAGENTEAFF. CDR3 coding DNA: TGTGCCAGCAGTGGTGCGGGGGAGAACACTGAAGCTTTCTTT.

The chain employs TRBV7-9 and TRBJ1-2, with D unresolved. V was shortened by 3 bases and J by 4 bases, with 15 bases between the two germline ends. Germline values: CDR1 SEHNR, CDR2 FQNEAQ (reference sequence). This CDR3 has 15 amino acids. CDR3 sequence: CASSLADPGPYGYTF. The CDR3 bases are TGTGCCAGCAGCTTGGCGGATCCGGGTCCCTATGGCTACACCTTC.

This clone was seen a single time. A junction end diverges from the germline sequence, so it may reflect a read error. In DNA form, the CDR3 reads TGTGCTAGCAGCCCCCACTACAGGGTCAGCCAGCCCCAGCATTTT. Translating it yields CASSPHYRVSQPQHF. The chain has TRBV7-7 and TRBJ1-5, with D tentatively TRBD1 (6 bases). From germline, CDR1 is SSHAT and CDR2 FNYEAQ (reference sequence). This CDR3 spans 15 amino acids.

DNA for the CDR3: TGTGCCAGCAGTTACGGGCCCCGGGGAGATACGCAGTATTTT. This codes for CASSYGPRGDTQYF. This chain joins TRBV6-5 and TRBJ2-3; perhaps TRBD2 as D (5 bases). The germline V gene encodes CDR1 MNHEY and CDR2 SVGAGI. The CDR3 has 14 amino acids. V lost 2 bases and J lost 5, with 11 bases in between.

The chain has TRBV7-3 and TRBJ2-1; 8 nucleotides line up with TRBD2. With 2 bases clipped from V and 0 bases from J, the junction kept 12 bases outside the gene matches. This CDR3 is built from 19 residues. The germline gives CDR1 SGHTA, CDR2 FQGTGA. The CDR3 sequence: CASSLGRGGPPSSYNEQFF. The CDR3 coding sequence is TGTGCCAGCAGCTTAGGCCGGGGGGGGCCCCCAAGCTCCTACAATGAGCAGTTCTTC. Full variable domain (missing parts from reference TRBV7-3 and TRBJ2-1): GAGVSQTPSNKVTEKGKYVELRCDPISGHTALYWYRQSLGQGPEFLIYFQGTGAADDSGLPNDRFFAVRPEGSVSTLKIQRTERGDSAVYLCASSLGRGGPPSSYNEQFFGPGTRLTVL.

This clone was detected a few times. The chain joins TRBV4-3 to TRBJ2-2, with TRBD2 matching over 7 bases. V shed 0 bases, J shed 7 bases, and the junction held 17 bases outside the gene matches. The germline gives CDR1 LGHNA, CDR2 YSLEER. The CDR3 covers 19 residues. CDR3 DNA: TGCGCCAGCAGCCAAGAACCCACGAGCCGGGGATGGGGGGGCGGGGAGCTGTTTTTT. Translation: CASSQEPTSRGWGGGELFF.